Listed here is a single T cell receptor beta chain. The sample originates from a study of T cells expressing NK-cell markers. The CDR3 runs to 14 residues. Germline loops: CDR1 SGHAT, CDR2 FQNNGV. TCRdb reanalyzed the 5' RACE reads and collapses them to one entry per CDR3 protein, without DNA. The sample table includes fewer than 400,000 distinct CDR3 sequences. This clonotype was sampled from a woman aged 45-65 years in good health. The genes are TRBV11-2 and TRBJ2-2; TCRdb's D gene call, TRBD1, goes unchecked for lack of DNA. Sequencing was carried out using blood T cells: a sorted CD56 or NKG2C T cell subset, CD4+ or CD8+ T cells, or bulk PBMC T cells (not recorded which). CDR3 in amino acids: CASSGGPGSGELFF.